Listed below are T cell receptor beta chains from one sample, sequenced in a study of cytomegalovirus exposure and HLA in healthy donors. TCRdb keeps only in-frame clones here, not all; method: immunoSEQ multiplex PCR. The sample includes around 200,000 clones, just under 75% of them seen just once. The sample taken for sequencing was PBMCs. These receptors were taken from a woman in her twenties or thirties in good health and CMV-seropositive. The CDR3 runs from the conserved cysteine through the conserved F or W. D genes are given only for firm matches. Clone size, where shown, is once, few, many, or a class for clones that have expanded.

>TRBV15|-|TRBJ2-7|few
CATSRATSSHEQYF
TGTGCCACCAGCAGAGCTACTAGCTCCCACGAGCAGTACTTC
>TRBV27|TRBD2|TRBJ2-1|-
CASSLWREGNEQFF
TGTGCCAGCAGTTTATGGCGGGAGGGGAATGAGCAGTTCTTC
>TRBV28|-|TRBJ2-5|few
CASCGVGGRETQYF
TGTGCCAGCTGCGGGGTCGGGGGTAGGGAGACCCAGTACTTC
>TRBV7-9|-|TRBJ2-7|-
CASSESLREHF
TGTGCCAGCAGCGAGAGTCTACGGGAACACTTC
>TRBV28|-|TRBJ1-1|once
CASSLSGLEAFF
TGTGCCAGCAGTTTATCGGGACTAGAAGCTTTCTTT
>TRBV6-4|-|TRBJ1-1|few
CASSDIEGGEAFF
TGTGCCAGCAGTGACATAGAGGGAGGTGAAGCTTTCTTT
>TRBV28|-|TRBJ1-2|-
CASRASLNYGYTF
TGTGCCAGCAGGGCCAGTTTAAACTATGGCTACACCTTC
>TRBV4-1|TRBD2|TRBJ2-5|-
CASSLAGETQYF
TGCGCCAGCAGCTTAGCGGGAGAGACCCAGTACTTC
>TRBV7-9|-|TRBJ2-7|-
CASTHNRDTGSYEQYF
TGTGCCAGCACGCACAACCGGGACACCGGCTCCTACGAGCAGTACTTC
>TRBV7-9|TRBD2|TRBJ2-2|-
CASIGLAGVTGELFF
TGTGCCAGCATAGGTCTAGCGGGAGTGACCGGGGAGCTGTTTTTT
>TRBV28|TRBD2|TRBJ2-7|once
CASRTSGSGSSYEQYF
TGTGCCAGCAGGACTAGCGGGAGTGGAAGCTCCTACGAGCAGTACTTC
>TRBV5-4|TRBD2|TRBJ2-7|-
CASSLVRVQSGAGESEQYF
TGTGCCAGCAGCTTGGTACGGGTACAGTCCGGGGCGGGAGAGAGCGAGCAGTACTTC
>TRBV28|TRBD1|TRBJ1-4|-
CASSPGQGFATNEKLFF
TGTGCCAGCAGTCCCGGACAGGGATTTGCAACTAATGAAAAACTGTTTTTT
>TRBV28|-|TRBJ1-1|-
CASSLQGLMNTEAFF
TGTGCCAGCAGTCTCCAGGGGTTAATGAACACTGAAGCTTTCTTT
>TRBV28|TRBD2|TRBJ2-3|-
CASKSGRGTDTQYF
TGTGCCAGCAAGAGCGGGAGGGGCACAGATACGCAGTATTTT
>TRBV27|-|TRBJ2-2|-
CASSLMGTTNTGELFF
TGTGCCAGCAGTTTAATGGGGACAACGAACACCGGGGAGCTGTTTTTT
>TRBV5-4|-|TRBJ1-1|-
CASSLAGVLNTEAFF
TGTGCCAGCAGCTTGGCCGGGGTCTTGAACACTGAAGCTTTCTTT
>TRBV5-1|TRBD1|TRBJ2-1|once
CASSLGTGGGNEQFF
TGCGCCAGCAGCTTGGGGACAGGAGGTGGGAATGAGCAGTTCTTC
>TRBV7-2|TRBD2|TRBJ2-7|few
CASSSLAGGTYEQYF
TGTGCCAGCAGTTCACTAGCGGGCGGAACCTACGAGCAGTACTTC
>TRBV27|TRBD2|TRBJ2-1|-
CASSLSTAGLRGVQFF
TGTGCCAGCAGTTTATCAACGGCGGGGCTGCGGGGGGTGCAGTTCTTC